These 5 T cell receptor beta chains were sequenced from one sample in a study of human T cells and chemical hapten exposure (dated by TCRdb to the early 2020s). The time point label on this specimen signifies: patch test 2, 6 weeks after DPC sensitization. Sample treatment or condition, as interpreted from the label and publication: therapeutic diphenylcyclopropenone sensitization with weekly scalp DPC. Receptor libraries were prepared by RACE. Data came from a NextSeq 500. Clones were called with MiXCR by TCRdb after fastp trimmed the public reads at Q25, and only in-frame beta chains were retained. Identical CDR3 proteins give one entry, which carries the most common genes and DNA. This sample is represented by some 88,000 distinct CDR3 sequences; approximately 9.9% of them were singletons. Under 2.5% of the sample is taken by the ten largest. Sequencing used whole blood, obtained in connection with sensitization to the hapten diphenylcyclopropenone (DPC). The receptors here all came from a man aged 40-49 years with alopecia areata. Some clones in this sample may be carry-over from other donors' samples.

This clonotype was seen ten or more times. V is TRBV7-8 and J is TRBJ1-1; D gene unclear. CDR3 size: 13 residues. Looked up from germline, CDR1 is SGHVS and CDR2 is FQNEAQ. The V end was cut by 5 bases, the J end by 2 bases, with 9 bases between. This CDR3 reads CASSPQINTEAFF. The CDR3 nucleotides are TGTGCCAGCAGCCCCCAGATAAACACTGAAGCTTTCTTT.

The sample holds a few counts of this clonotype. The chain carries TRBV7-8 and TRBJ2-1; 10 nucleotides align to TRBD2. Germline loops: CDR1 SGHVS, CDR2 FQNEAQ. The junction had 10 bases not matched to a gene; V was cut back by 2 bases and J by 6 bases. This CDR3 comprises 17 residues. CDR3 protein: CASSLRSTSGMLNEQFF. Written as DNA, the CDR3 is TGTGCCAGCAGCTTAAGGTCCACTAGCGGGATGCTCAATGAGCAGTTCTTC.

The rearrangement joins TRBV7-2 to TRBJ2-2; 7 bases agree with TRBD1. With V trimmed by 6 bases and J by 7 bases, 8 bases remained unmatched. The CDR3 spans 14 residues. The germline V gene has CDR1 SGHTA and CDR2 FQGNSA. CDR3 sequence reads: CASRSYRGVGELFF. The CDR3 DNA follows: TGTGCCAGCAGGTCCTACAGGGGAGTCGGGGAGCTGTTTTTT.

This clonotype was detected only a few times. V is TRBV20-1 and J is TRBJ2-5; D not certain. Germline assignment: CDR1 DFQATT and CDR2 SNEGSKA (reference sequence). V lost 5 bases and J lost 4, with 11 bases in between. The CDR3 sequence is 12 residues long. The CDR3 coding sequence is TGCAGTGCTCCTGACGAAGGAGAGACCCAGTACTTC. Residues: CSAPDEGETQYF.

The sample holds many counts of this clonotype. This chain joins TRBV7-9 and TRBJ1-2; 7 bases agree with TRBD1. Germline values: CDR1 SEHNR, CDR2 FQNEAQ (reference sequence). Trimming at V came to 5 bases and at J to 2 bases, leaving 5 bases not matched to a gene. The CDR3 is made up of 14 amino acids. This CDR3 reads CASSPPGGNYGYTF. The CDR3 region has the DNA TGTGCCAGCAGCCCCCCAGGGGGGAACTATGGCTACACCTTC.